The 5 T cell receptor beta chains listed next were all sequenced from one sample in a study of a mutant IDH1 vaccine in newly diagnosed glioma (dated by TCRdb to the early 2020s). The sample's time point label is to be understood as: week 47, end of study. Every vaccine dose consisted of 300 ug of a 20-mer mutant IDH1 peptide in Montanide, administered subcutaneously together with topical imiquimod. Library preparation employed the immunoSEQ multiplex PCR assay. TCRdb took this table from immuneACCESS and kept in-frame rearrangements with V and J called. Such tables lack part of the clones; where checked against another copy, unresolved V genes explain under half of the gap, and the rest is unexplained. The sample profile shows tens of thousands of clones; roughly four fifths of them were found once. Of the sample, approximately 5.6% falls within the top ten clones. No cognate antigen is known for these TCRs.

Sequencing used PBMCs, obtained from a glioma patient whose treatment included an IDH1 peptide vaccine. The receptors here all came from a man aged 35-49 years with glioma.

The CDR3 DNA reads TGCGCCAGCAGCTTATGGGACAGCTACAATGAGCAGTTCTTC. Encoded protein: CASSLWDSYNEQFF. The rearrangement uses TRBV5-1 and TRBJ2-1; 7 positions match TRBD1. V dropped 2 bases and J dropped 3; count of bases not matched to a gene: 2. Per germline, CDR1 SGHRS and CDR2 YFSETQ. This CDR3 is built from 14 residues.

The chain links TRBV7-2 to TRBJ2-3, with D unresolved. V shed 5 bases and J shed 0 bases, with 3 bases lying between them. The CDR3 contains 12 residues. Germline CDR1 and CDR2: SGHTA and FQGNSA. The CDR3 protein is CASSVSTDTQYF. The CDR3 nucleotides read TGTGCCAGCAGCGTTAGCACAGATACGCAGTATTTT.

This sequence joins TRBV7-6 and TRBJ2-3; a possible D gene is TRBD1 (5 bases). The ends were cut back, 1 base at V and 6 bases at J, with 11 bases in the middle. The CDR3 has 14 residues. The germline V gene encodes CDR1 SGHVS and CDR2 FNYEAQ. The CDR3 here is CASSLGPGWDTQYF. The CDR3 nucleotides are TGTGCCAGCAGCTTAGGTCCAGGGTGGGATACGCAGTATTTT. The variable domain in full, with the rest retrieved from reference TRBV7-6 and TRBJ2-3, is GAGVSQSPRYKVTKRGQDVALRCDPISGHVSLYWYRQALGQGPEFLTYFNYEAQQDKSGLPNDRFSAERPEGSISTLTIQRTEQRDSAMYRCASSLGPGWDTQYFGPGTRLTVL.

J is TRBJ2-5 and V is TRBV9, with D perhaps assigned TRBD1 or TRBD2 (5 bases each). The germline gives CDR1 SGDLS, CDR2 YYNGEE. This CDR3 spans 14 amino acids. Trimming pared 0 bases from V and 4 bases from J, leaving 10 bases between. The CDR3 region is CASSVGRAGETQYF. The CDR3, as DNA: TGTGCCAGCAGCGTAGGCAGGGCGGGAGAGACCCAGTACTTC.

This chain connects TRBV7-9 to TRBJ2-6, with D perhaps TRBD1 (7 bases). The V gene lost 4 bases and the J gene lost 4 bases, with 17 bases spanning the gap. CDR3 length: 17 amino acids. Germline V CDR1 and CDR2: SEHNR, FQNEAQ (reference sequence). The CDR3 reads CASSSLTGRDGANVLTF. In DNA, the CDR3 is TGTGCCAGCAGCTCCTTGACAGGGCGGGACGGGGCCAACGTCCTGACTTTC.